What follows is one TCR beta chain and its context. As yet, its antigen is unknown. This sample's RNA came from whole unsorted tissue. This non-tumor lung sample came from over 3 cm beyond the tumor edge. The sample is drawn from a study of tumor and adjacent non-tumor tissue in lung cancer. General study results and limits: Tumor TCR diversity, when higher, was linked to shorter survival. Normal lung showed higher cumulative top 100 clone frequency than tumor.

TCRbeta libraries were built with three rounds of nested PCR, modified from ARM-PCR. MiXCR, applied by TCRdb to the multiplex PCR reads, yields one record per CDR3 protein. The repertoire has about 100,000 distinct CDR3 sequences, less than 75% of them found once; the top ten carry around a fifth. The material sequenced was distant non-tumor lung tissue. This TCR was recovered from a man aged 25 to 40 with non-small cell lung cancer.

The CDR3 coding sequence is TGTGCCAGCAGCCCCAAGACGAGTAGCGGTATCTACGAGCAGTACTTC. This sequence encodes CASSPKTSSGIYEQYF. The chain joins TRBV11-2 to TRBJ2-7; D perhaps matches TRBD2 (6 bases). The germline gives CDR1 SGHAT, CDR2 FQNNGV. CDR3 size: 16 residues. The germline V and J ends were trimmed by 5 bases and 3 bases, with 20 bases remaining between them.